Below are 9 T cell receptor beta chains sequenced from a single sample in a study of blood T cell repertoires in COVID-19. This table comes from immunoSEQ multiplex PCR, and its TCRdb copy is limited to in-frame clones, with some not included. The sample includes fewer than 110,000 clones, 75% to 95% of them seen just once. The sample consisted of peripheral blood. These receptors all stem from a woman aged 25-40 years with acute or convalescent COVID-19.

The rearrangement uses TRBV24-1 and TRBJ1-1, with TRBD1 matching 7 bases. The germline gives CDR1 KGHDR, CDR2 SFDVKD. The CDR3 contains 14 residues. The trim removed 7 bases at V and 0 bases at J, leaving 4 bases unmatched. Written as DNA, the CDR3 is TGTGCCACCAGATCAGGGGGAATGAACACTGAAGCTTTCTTT. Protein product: CATRSGGMNTEAFF.

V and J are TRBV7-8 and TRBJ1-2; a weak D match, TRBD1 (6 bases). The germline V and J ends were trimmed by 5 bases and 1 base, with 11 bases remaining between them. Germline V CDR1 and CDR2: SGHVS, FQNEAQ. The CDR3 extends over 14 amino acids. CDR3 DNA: TGTGCCAGCAGCAAGAGGACAGATAACTATGGCTACACCTTC. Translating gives CASSKRTDNYGYTF.

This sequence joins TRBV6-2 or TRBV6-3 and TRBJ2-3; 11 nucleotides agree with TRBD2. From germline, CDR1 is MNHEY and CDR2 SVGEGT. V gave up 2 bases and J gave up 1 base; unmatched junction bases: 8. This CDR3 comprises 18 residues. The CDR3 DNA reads TGTGCCAGCAGTTACCCGGAGAATAGCGGGAGGGGCACAGATACGCAGTATTTT. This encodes CASSYPENSGRGTDTQYF.

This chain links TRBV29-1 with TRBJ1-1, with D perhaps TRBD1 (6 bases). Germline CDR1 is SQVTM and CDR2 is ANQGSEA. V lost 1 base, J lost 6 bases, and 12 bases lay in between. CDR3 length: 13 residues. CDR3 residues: CSVEAHRDSEAFF. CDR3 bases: TGCAGCGTTGAAGCCCACAGGGATTCTGAAGCTTTCTTT. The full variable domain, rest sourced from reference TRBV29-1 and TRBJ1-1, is SAVISQKPSRDICQRGTSLTIQCQVDSQVTMMFWYRQQPGQSLTLIATANQGSEATYESGFVIDKFPISRPNLTFSTLTVSNMSPEDSSIYLCSVEAHRDSEAFFGQGTRLTVV.

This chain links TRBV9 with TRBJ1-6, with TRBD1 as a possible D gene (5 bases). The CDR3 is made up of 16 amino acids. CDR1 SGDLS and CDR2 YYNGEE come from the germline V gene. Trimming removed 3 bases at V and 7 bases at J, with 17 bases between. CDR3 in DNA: TGTGCCAGCAGCGCCACAGGACAAAGACCAAATTCACCCCTCCACTTT. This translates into CASSATGQRPNSPLHF.

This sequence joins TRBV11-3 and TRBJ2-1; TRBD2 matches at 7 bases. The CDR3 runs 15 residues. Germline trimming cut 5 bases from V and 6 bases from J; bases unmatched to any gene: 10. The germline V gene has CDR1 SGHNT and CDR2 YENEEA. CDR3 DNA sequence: TGTGCCAGCAGCCCCCACGCGGGAGTCGGCAATGAGCAGTTCTTC. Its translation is CASSPHAGVGNEQFF.

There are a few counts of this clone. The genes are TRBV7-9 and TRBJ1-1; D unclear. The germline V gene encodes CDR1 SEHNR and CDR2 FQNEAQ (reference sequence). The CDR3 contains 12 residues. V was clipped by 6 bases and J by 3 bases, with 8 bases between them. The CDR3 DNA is TGTGCCAGCAGTTCTACTTACACTGAAGCTTTCTTT. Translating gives CASSSTYTEAFF.

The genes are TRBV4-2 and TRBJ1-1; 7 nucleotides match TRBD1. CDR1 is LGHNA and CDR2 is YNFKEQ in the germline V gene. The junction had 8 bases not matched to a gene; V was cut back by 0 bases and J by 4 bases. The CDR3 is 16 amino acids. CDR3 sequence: CASSQERTGVSTEAFF. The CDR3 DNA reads TGTGCCAGCAGCCAAGAAAGAACAGGGGTGAGCACTGAAGCTTTCTTT.

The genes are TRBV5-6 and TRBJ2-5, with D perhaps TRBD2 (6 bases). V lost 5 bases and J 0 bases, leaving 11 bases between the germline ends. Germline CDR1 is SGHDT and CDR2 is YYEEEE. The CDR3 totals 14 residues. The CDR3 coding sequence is TGTGCCAGCAGTACCCGGGACTACCAAGAGACCCAGTACTTC. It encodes CASSTRDYQETQYF.